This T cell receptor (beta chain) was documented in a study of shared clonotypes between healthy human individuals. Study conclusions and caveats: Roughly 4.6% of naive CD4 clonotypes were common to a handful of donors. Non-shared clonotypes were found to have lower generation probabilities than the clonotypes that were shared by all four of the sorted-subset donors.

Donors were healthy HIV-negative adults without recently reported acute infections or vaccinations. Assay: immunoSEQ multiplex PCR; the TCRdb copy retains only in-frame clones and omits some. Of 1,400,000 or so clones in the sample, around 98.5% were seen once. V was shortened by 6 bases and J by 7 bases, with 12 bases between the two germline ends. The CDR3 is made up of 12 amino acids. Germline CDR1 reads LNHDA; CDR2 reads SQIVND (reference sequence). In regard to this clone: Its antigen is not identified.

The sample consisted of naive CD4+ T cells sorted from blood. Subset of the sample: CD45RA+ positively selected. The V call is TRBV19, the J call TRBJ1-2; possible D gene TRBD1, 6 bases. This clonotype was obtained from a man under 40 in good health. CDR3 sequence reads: CASSLQGFGYTF. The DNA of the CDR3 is TGTGCCAGTAGCTTACAGGGCTTTGGCTACACCTTC.